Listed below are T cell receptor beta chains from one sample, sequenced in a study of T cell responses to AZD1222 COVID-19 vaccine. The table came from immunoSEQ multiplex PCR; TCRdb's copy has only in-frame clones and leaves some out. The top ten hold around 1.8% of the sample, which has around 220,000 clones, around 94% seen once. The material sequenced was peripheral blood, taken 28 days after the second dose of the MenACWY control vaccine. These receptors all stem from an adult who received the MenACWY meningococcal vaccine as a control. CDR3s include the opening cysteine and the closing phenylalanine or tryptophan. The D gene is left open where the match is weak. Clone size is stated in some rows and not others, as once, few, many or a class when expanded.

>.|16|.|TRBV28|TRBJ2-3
TGTGCCAGCAGCCTATGGGGGGGGCCTCCCACAGATACGCAGTATTTT
CASSLWGGPPTDTQYF
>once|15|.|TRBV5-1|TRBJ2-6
TGCGCCAGCAGGATGGGGGGCTCTGGGGCCAACGTCCTGACTTTC
CASRMGGSGANVLTF
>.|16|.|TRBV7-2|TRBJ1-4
TGTGCCAGCAGCTTTGGACAGTTTGCAACTAATGAAAAACTGTTTTTT
CASSFGQFATNEKLFF
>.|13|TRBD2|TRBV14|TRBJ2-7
TGTGCCAGCAGCCAAGGGGGGGGTTCCGAGCAGTACTTC
CASSQGGGSEQYF
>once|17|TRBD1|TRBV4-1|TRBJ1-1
TGCGCCAGCAGCCAAGACCCAACAGGGGGCGTGAACACTGAAGCTTTCTTT
CASSQDPTGGVNTEAFF
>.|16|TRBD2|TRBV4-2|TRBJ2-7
TGTGCCAGCAGCACTTCCGGGACTAGCGGGTTCTACGAGCAGTACTTC
CASSTSGTSGFYEQYF
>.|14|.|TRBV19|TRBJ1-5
TGTGCCAGTTCGGAAGGCAGGGGCAATCAGCCCCAGCATTTT
CASSEGRGNQPQHF
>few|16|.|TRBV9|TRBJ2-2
TGTGCCAGCAGCACCTCCGGGACTCGAAACACCGGGGAGCTGTTTTTT
CASSTSGTRNTGELFF
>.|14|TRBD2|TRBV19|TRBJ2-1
TGTGCCAGTAGTACTAGCGGGGGAAGCGGTGAGCAGTTCTTC
CASSTSGGSGEQFF
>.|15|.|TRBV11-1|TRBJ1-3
TGTGCCAGCAGCTGGGAGATGGGAAGTGGAAACACCATATATTTT
CASSWEMGSGNTIYF
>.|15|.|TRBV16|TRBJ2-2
TGTGCCAGCAGCCAGACAGATTCGAACACCGGGGAGCTGTTTTTT
CASSQTDSNTGELFF
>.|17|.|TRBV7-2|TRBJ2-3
TGTGCCAGCAGCTTAAGCCGGAGGATTTCTAGCACAGATACGCAGTATTTT
CASSLSRRISSTDTQYF
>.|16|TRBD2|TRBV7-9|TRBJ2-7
TGTGCCAGCAGCCAGGGGACTAGCGGAGGGGGCTACGAGCAGTACTTC
CASSQGTSGGGYEQYF
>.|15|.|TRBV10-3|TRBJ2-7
TGTGCCATCAGTGGGGGGGACAGAACCTACGGCGGGCAGTACTTC
CAISGGDRTYGGQYF
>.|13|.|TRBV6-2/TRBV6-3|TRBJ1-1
TGTGCCAGCAGTCTCCTATTGAACACTGAAGCTTTCTTT
CASSLLLNTEAFF
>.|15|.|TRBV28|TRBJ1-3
TGTGCCAGCTATGGGGGCTCTAACTCTGGAAACACCATATATTTT
CASYGGSNSGNTIYF
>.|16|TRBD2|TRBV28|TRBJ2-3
TGTGCCAGCAGTGTAGCGGTGGCGGGAGGAGCAGATACGCAGTATTTT
CASSVAVAGGADTQYF
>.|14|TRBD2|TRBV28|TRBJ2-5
TGTGCCAGCAGCGGACTAGCGGATCAAGAGACCCAGTACTTC
CASSGLADQETQYF
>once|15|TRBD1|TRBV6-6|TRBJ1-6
TGTGCCAGCAGTAGTCGACAGGGGGGAGATTCACCCCTCCACTTT
CASSSRQGGDSPLHF
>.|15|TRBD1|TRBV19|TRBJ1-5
TGTGCCAGTAGTTCCCAAGACAGGGAACGACAGCCCCAGCATTTT
CASSSQDRERQPQHF
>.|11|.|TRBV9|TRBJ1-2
TGTGCCAGCGTAAGGGGATATGGCTACACCTTC
CASVRGYGYTF
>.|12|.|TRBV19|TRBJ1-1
TGTGCCAGTAGTATCTTGCAGGGAGAAGCTTTCTTT
CASSILQGEAFF
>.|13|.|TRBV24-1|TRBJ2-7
TGTGCCACCAGTGATTCCAGCCATGACGAGCAGTACTTC
CATSDSSHDEQYF
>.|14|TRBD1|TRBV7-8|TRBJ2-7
TGTGCCAGCAGCAACCGGGACAGGGGCTACGAGCAGTACTTC
CASSNRDRGYEQYF
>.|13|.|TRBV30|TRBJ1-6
TGTGCCTGGGGTCCGAGCGTGGGCTCACCCCTCCACTTT
CAWGPSVGSPLHF
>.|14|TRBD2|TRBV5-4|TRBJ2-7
TGTGCCAGCAGCTTGGACGGGAGGGGCTACGAGCAGTACTTC
CASSLDGRGYEQYF
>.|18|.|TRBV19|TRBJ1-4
TGTGCCAGTAGTGCCCCCGTGGATGTTACCCCAACTAATGAAAAACTGTTTTTT
CASSAPVDVTPTNEKLFF
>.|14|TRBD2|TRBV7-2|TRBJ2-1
TGTGCCAGCAGCTTGGACGGGGGGTCCCCGGAGCAGTTCTTC
CASSLDGGSPEQFF
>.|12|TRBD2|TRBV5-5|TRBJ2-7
TGTGCCAGCAGCCCGACTAGCCACGAGCAGTACTTC
CASSPTSHEQYF
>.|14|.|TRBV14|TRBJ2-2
TGTGCCAGCAGCCAAGAACTAGTCGCCGGGGAGCTGTTTTTT
CASSQELVAGELFF
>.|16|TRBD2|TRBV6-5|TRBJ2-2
TGTGCCAGCAGTTACTCGATAGCGGGGTCCACCGGGGAGCTGTTTTTT
CASSYSIAGSTGELFF
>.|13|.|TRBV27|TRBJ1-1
TGTGCCAGCAGCCCTTTTGGGAACACTGAAGCTTTCTTT
CASSPFGNTEAFF
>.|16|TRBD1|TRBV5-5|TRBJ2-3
TGTGCCAGCAGCAAAGCGGGACAGGGGAGCACAGATACGCAGTATTTT
CASSKAGQGSTDTQYF
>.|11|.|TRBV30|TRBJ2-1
TGTGCCTGGAGTACACTCAATGAGCAGTTCTTC
CAWSTLNEQFF
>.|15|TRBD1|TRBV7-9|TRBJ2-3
TGTGCCAGCAGCGGACCGGGACAGGGGTTCGATACGCAGTATTTT
CASSGPGQGFDTQYF
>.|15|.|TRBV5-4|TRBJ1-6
TGTGCCAGCAGCTTGATGGCAGGGGTGCCTTCACCCCTCCACTTT
CASSLMAGVPSPLHF
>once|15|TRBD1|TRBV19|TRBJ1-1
TGTGCCAGTAAGGTCGGACAGGGGATGAACACTGAAGCTTTCTTT
CASKVGQGMNTEAFF
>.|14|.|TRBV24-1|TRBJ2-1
TGTGCCACCAGGGGGTGGGATCTGGGTAATGAGCAGTTCTTC
CATRGWDLGNEQFF
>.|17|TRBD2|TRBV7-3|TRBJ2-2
TGTGCCAGCAGCTTTAGTACTAGCGGGGTGAACACCGGGGAGCTGTTTTTT
CASSFSTSGVNTGELFF
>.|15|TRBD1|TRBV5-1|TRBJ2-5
TGCGCCAGCAGCTCCATCGGACAGGCCCAAGAGACCCAGTACTTC
CASSSIGQAQETQYF
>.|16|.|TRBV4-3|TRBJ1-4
TGCGCCAGCAGCCAAGGGCAGGGCGGGATTGATGAAAAACTGTTTTTT
CASSQGQGGIDEKLFF
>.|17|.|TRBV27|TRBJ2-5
TGTGCCAGCAGTTTAGATGCGAAATCATTAGGGGGGGAGACCCAGTACTTC
CASSLDAKSLGGETQYF
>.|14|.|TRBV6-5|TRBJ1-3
TGTGCCAGCAGCCAACGGGGCTCTGGAAACACCATATATTTT
CASSQRGSGNTIYF
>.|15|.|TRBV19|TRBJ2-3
TGTGCCAGTAGTATAGCGAGGATGAGCACAGATACGCAGTATTTT
CASSIARMSTDTQYF
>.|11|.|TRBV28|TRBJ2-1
TGTGCCAGCAGTACCACTGGTTGGCCGTTCTTC
CASSTTGWPFF
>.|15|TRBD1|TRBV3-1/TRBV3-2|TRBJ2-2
TGTGCCAGCAGTCCGGGACAGGGTCGTACCGGGGAGCTGTTTTTT
CASSPGQGRTGELFF
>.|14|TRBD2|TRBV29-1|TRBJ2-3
TGCAGCTCGACTAGCGGGGGGGCCTCAGATACGCAGTATTTT
CSSTSGGASDTQYF
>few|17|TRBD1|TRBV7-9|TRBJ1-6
TGTGCCAGCAGCTTAGGGACAGGGGGCGCGGCGAATTCACCCCTCCACTTT
CASSLGTGGAANSPLHF
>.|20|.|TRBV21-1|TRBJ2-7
TGTGCCAGCAGCAAAGCGCTCCAGTCGAGGGCTAGCGGGAATCCCTACGAGCAGTACTTC
CASSKALQSRASGNPYEQYF
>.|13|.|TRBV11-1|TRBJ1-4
TGTGCCAGCAGCTTGGCCTCGAAGGAAAAACTGTTTTTT
CASSLASKEKLFF
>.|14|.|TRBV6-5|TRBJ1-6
TGTGCCAGCCAAGTTACGGCGTATAATTCACCCCTCCACTTT
CASQVTAYNSPLHF
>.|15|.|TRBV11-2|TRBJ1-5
TGTGCCAGCAGCTTGGCCATAGGAAGCAATCAGCCCCAGCATTTT
CASSLAIGSNQPQHF
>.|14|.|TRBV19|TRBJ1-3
TGTGCCAGTAGATGGATCGGGGCGCGGGACACCATATATTTT
CASRWIGARDTIYF
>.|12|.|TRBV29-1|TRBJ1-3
TGCAGCGTCGAGACACCTGGAAACACCATATATTTT
CSVETPGNTIYF
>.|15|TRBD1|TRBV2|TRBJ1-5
TGTGCCAGCAGCCCAAAGACAGGGGACAATCAGCCCCAGCATTTT
CASSPKTGDNQPQHF
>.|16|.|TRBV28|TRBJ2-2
TGTGCCAGCAGCCGAACTCCCCTTACCCTCACCGGGGAGCTGTTTTTT
CASSRTPLTLTGELFF
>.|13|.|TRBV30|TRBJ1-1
TGTGCCTGGAGCGAGGGTGGGGTCACTGAAGCTTTCTTT
CAWSEGGVTEAFF
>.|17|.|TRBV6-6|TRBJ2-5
TGTGCCAGCAGTCCTCCGCGGGACAGTGGTTCACAAGAGACCCAGTACTTC
CASSPPRDSGSQETQYF
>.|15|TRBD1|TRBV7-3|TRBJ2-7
TGTGCCAGCAGCCCCGGGACAGGGCAATTCTACGAGCAGTACTTC
CASSPGTGQFYEQYF
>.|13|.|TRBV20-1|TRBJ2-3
TGCAGTGCTAGTGGGGGGTACACAGATACGCAGTATTTT
CSASGGYTDTQYF